The rows below give T cell receptor beta chains drawn from one sample of a study of blood T cell repertoires in COVID-19. Here immunoSEQ multiplex PCR was the method, and the copy in TCRdb shows in-frame clones only, minus some. This table has 140,000 to 150,000 clones, 75% to 90% appearing once. Sequencing was done on a sample of peripheral blood. The receptors stem from a human donor in a cohort sampled during active COVID-19. The CDR3 runs from the conserved cysteine through the conserved F or W. A D gene is named only where the DNA matches it firmly. The size of a clone is reported for some rows only, either as once, few or many, or as a class for expanded clones.

clone size,V gene,D gene,J gene,CDR3 DNA,CDR3 protein
few,TRBV5-1,NA,TRBJ1-4,TGCGCCAGCAGCTTTACAACAACTAATGAAAAACTGTTTTTT,CASSFTTTNEKLFF
NA,TRBV2,NA,TRBJ1-5,TGTGCCAGCAGCCCAATAACAGGGATGGATCAGCCCCAGCATTTT,CASSPITGMDQPQHF
NA,TRBV11-2,TRBD2,TRBJ2-1,TGTGCCAGCAGCTTAGTGGCGGGGGGGCGAACAGTTGAGCAGTTCTTC,CASSLVAGGRTVEQFF
NA,TRBV29-1,TRBD1,TRBJ2-1,TGCAGCGTTAGGACAGGGAACAATGAGCAGTTCTTC,CSVRTGNNEQFF
NA,TRBV7-8,NA,TRBJ1-1,TGTGCCAGCAGCTCACAGACCGGACACCTCACTGAAGCTTTCTTT,CASSSQTGHLTEAFF
once,TRBV29-1,TRBD1,TRBJ2-1,TGCAGCGTTGTTAGGGGACAGGGGGCCTATGAGCAGTTCTTC,CSVVRGQGAYEQFF
once,TRBV12-3/TRBV12-4,TRBD1,TRBJ1-1,TGTGCCAGTAGGACAGGGAGGAACACTGAAGCTTTCTTT,CASRTGRNTEAFF
NA,TRBV5-1,NA,TRBJ1-1,TGCGCCAGCAGCCCGGGCGTGAAGGAGGGGAGTACTGAAGCTTTCTTT,CASSPGVKEGSTEAFF
once,TRBV24-1,TRBD1,TRBJ2-5,TGTGCCACCAGTGCACAGGGGGCTGGGACCCAGTACTTC,CATSAQGAGTQYF
NA,TRBV10-1,NA,TRBJ2-7,TGCGCCAGTAAGGGCGGGGGCCGCTCCTACGAGCAGTACTTC,CASKGGGRSYEQYF
once,TRBV9,NA,TRBJ1-5,TGTGCCAGCAGCGTAGGTATGGGAGAGCATCAGCCCCAGCATTTT,CASSVGMGEHQPQHF
NA,TRBV5-1,TRBD2,TRBJ2-3,TGCGCCAGCCGGGGACTAGCTTCCACAGATACGCAGTATTTT,CASRGLASTDTQYF
NA,TRBV14,TRBD2,TRBJ2-1,TGTGCCAGCAGCAAGACTAGCGGATACAATGAGCAGTTCTTC,CASSKTSGYNEQFF
NA,TRBV7-6,TRBD1,TRBJ2-5,TGTGCCAGCAGCGCCAGACAGGGTCGATGGGAGACCCAGTACTTC,CASSARQGRWETQYF
NA,TRBV7-9,TRBD2,TRBJ2-1,TGTGCCAGCAGCCCTAAAGAGCGACTAGCGGGTGAGCAGTTCTTC,CASSPKERLAGEQFF
once,TRBV3-1/TRBV3-2,NA,TRBJ1-1,TGTGCCAGCAGCCAAGAAAGGGGAGGGGACCTGGTCCCTGAAGCTTTCTTT,CASSQERGGDLVPEAFF
NA,TRBV19,NA,TRBJ2-3,TGTGCCACTTCTAGTGATTTCTTTCCAGATACGCAGTATTTT,CATSSDFFPDTQYF
NA,TRBV7-6,NA,TRBJ2-2,TGTGCCAGCAGCTGGGCAGGGCGCACCGGGGAGCTGTTTTTT,CASSWAGRTGELFF
NA,TRBV6-2/TRBV6-3,NA,TRBJ2-2,TGTGCCAGCAGTAGGGGGACAACACAGAACACCGGGGAGCTGTTTTTT,CASSRGTTQNTGELFF
NA,TRBV13,NA,TRBJ1-2,TGTGCCAGCAGCTTATCCCCACAGTCCCCGTATGGCTACACCTTC,CASSLSPQSPYGYTF
NA,TRBV6-4,NA,TRBJ2-2,TGTGCCAGCAGCGAGCAACCCGGGACAAACACCGGGGAGCTGTTTTTT,CASSEQPGTNTGELFF
NA,TRBV24-1,NA,TRBJ2-2,TGTGCCACCAGTGACAGTTCCACCGGGGAGCTGTTTTTT,CATSDSSTGELFF
NA,TRBV15,NA,TRBJ1-3,TGTGCCACCAGCAGAGGACAGCGGGATGCCACCATATATTTT,CATSRGQRDATIYF
once,TRBV7-3,TRBD2,TRBJ2-1,TGTGCCAGCAGCTTAGGGGACTACTCCTACAATGAGCAGTTCTTC,CASSLGDYSYNEQFF
NA,TRBV3-1/TRBV3-2,NA,TRBJ2-5,TGTGCCAGCAGCCAAGATCTAGAGACCCAGTACTTC,CASSQDLETQYF
NA,TRBV4-2,NA,TRBJ1-1,TGTGCCAGCAGCCAAGCCGAAGGAGAGGGCACTGAAGCTTTCTTT,CASSQAEGEGTEAFF
NA,TRBV27,NA,TRBJ1-1,TGTGCCAGCAGTTTATCCCCCGGGGTAGGTACTGAAGCTTTCTTT,CASSLSPGVGTEAFF
NA,TRBV10-3,NA,TRBJ1-5,TGTGCCATCAGTGAGTTGGGCTTCTATAGCAATCAGCCCCAGCATTTT,CAISELGFYSNQPQHF
NA,TRBV11-3,TRBD1,TRBJ1-6,TGTGCCAGCAGCCCGAGACAGGGAGCGAATTCACCCCTCCACTTT,CASSPRQGANSPLHF
NA,TRBV28,TRBD1,TRBJ2-1,TGTGCCAGCAGGGGAGACAGGGACGGAGACAATGAGCAGTTCTTC,CASRGDRDGDNEQFF
NA,TRBV10-3,NA,TRBJ1-1,TGTGCCATCAGTGAGTCGATCGGGATGTTGAACACTGAAGCTTTCTTT,CAISESIGMLNTEAFF
once,TRBV18,TRBD2,TRBJ2-7,TGTGCCAGCTCCCCCGGGGGGAGCTCCTACGAGCAGTACTTC,CASSPGGSSYEQYF
NA,TRBV3-1/TRBV3-2,NA,TRBJ1-3,TGTGCCAGCGAACCTACCCGAGGAAACACCATATATTTT,CASEPTRGNTIYF
NA,TRBV7-2,TRBD1,TRBJ1-5,TGTGCCAGCAGCTTGACAGGGTCGGAGCAGCCCCAGCATTTT,CASSLTGSEQPQHF
few,TRBV28,TRBD1,TRBJ2-3,TGTGCCAGCAGTTCGGACAGGCGGACAGATACGCAGTATTTT,CASSSDRRTDTQYF
NA,TRBV29-1,NA,TRBJ2-2,TGCAGCGTTGAAGACGGCACCGGGGAGCTGTTTTTT,CSVEDGTGELFF
NA,TRBV7-9,NA,TRBJ2-2,TGTGCCAGCAGACCGGACAGTTGGGAGCTGTTTTTT,CASRPDSWELFF
NA,TRBV6-6,TRBD1,TRBJ1-6,TGTGCCAGCAGACCGGGACAGGGGGCACTGAATTCACCCCTCCACTTT,CASRPGQGALNSPLHF
once,TRBV11-3,NA,TRBJ1-3,TGTGCCAGCAGCTTAGGTGGAGCGCGCTCTGGAAACACCATATATTTT,CASSLGGARSGNTIYF
NA,TRBV2,NA,TRBJ1-1,TGTGCCAGCAGTTCACAGGGTTGGAACACTGAAGCTTTCTTT,CASSSQGWNTEAFF
once,TRBV19,TRBD1,TRBJ1-5,TGTGCCAGTAGTGGACCGGGACAGGGGGCAGGGCAGCCCCAGCATTTT,CASSGPGQGAGQPQHF
NA,TRBV3-1/TRBV3-2,TRBD2,TRBJ2-2,TGTGCCAGCAGCCGCGGGGGCACCGGGGAGCTGTTTTTT,CASSRGGTGELFF
NA,TRBV18,NA,TRBJ2-1,TGTGCCAGCTCGACGGCAACTAGTCGAGAGCAGTTCTTC,CASSTATSREQFF
NA,TRBV11-2,TRBD2,TRBJ2-1,TGTGCCAGCAGCTCTTATATCTCGACTAGCGGGAGCAATGAGCAGTTCTTC,CASSSYISTSGSNEQFF
NA,TRBV4-3,TRBD1,TRBJ2-2,TGCGCCAGCAGCCAGATGTCCGGGACAGGGAACACCGGGGAGCTGTTTTTT,CASSQMSGTGNTGELFF
NA,TRBV11-3,TRBD1,TRBJ2-7,TGTGCCAGCAGCTTAGCTGGGACAGGGGTAGCCTACGAGCAGTACTTC,CASSLAGTGVAYEQYF
NA,TRBV29-1,NA,TRBJ2-5,TGCAGCGTTGACCCCCGGGGGGCTGTGGGAGAGACCCAGTACTTC,CSVDPRGAVGETQYF
NA,TRBV18,NA,TRBJ1-2,TGTGCCAGCTCACCGGACCAGGGTAATGGCTACACCTTC,CASSPDQGNGYTF
NA,TRBV30,TRBD2,TRBJ2-2,TGTGCCTGGACTCGACTAGCGACGACCGGGGAGCTGTTTTTT,CAWTRLATTGELFF
NA,TRBV11-3,NA,TRBJ2-7,TGTGCCAGCGGGTTCGGACAGTCTATCTCCTACGAGCAGTACTTC,CASGFGQSISYEQYF
NA,TRBV7-9,NA,TRBJ2-3,TGTGCCAGCAGCTTTCCCCCCGAGGGGAGGGATACGCAGTATTTT,CASSFPPEGRDTQYF